These 27 T cell receptor beta chains were all obtained from the same sample, sequenced in a study of vaccination effects on CD4 cells after COVID-19. Antigens of these TCRs are unknown. Using immunoSEQ multiplex PCR, the repertoire was profiled, and TCRdb retains in-frame clones only, with some absent. The repertoire holds under 80,000 clones, with around 78% as singletons. ViraFEST assay sequencing came after antigen-specific CD4+ T cells were expanded with viral peptide pools. A roughly 10-day culture period preceded the isolation of CD4+ T cells. Either the mRNA-1273 or the BNT162b2 vaccine was given to participants as two doses. The sequenced sample was CD4+ T cells from PBMCs cultured with HCoV-229E spike peptides, obtained after COVID-19 vaccination. The source of these receptors is a human donor who received a COVID-19 vaccine.

This chain joins TRBV4-1 and TRBJ2-2, with a possible D match to TRBD2 (7 bases). The CDR3 consists of 16 residues. Trimming pared 0 bases from V and 3 bases from J, leaving 11 bases between. Germline V lookup: CDR1 MGHRA, CDR2 YSYEKL. The CDR3 bases are TGCGCCAGCAGCCAAGATTGGCGGGGGCACACCGGGGAGCTGTTTTTT. Translated: CASSQDWRGHTGELFF.

CDR3 amino acids: CATSDPRTGDTGELFF. The CDR3 DNA follows: TGTGCCACCAGTGATCCACGGACAGGGGACACCGGGGAGCTGTTTTTT. The V and J genes are TRBV24-1 and TRBJ2-2; TRBD1 agrees at 9 bases. This CDR3 is built from 16 residues. CDR1 KGHDR and CDR2 SFDVKD come from the germline V gene. J gave up 3 bases and V 3 bases, and 4 bases lay outside the gene matches.

The gene calls are TRBV5-3 and TRBJ2-5; D uncertain. TRBV5-3 belongs to the ORF category, with a function that is uncertain. This CDR3 is built from 17 residues. V gave up 8 bases and J gave up 3 bases, with 26 bases separating them. The CDR3 coding sequence is TGTGCCAGCCCCATTTCCCCAACCCGGGTTTTTAAAGAGACCCAGTACTTC. Its protein is CASPISPTRVFKETQYF.

The chain links TRBV5-1 to TRBJ2-2, with D possibly being TRBD1 (6 bases). The CDR3 consists of 14 residues. Germline V gives CDR1 SGHRS, CDR2 YFSETQ. Trimming took 3 bases from V and 7 from J, leaving 13 bases between them. In DNA form, the CDR3 reads TGCGCCAGCAGCTCTGACAGGTTGGGCGGGGAGCTGTTTTTT. Translated, it gives CASSSDRLGGELFF. Full variable domain (rest looked up from reference TRBV5-1 and TRBJ2-2): KAGVTQTPRYLIKTRGQQVTLSCSPISGHRSVSWYQQTPGQGLQFLFEYFSETQRNKGNFPGRFSGRQFSNSRSEMNVSTLELGDSALYLCASSSDRLGGELFFGEGSRLTVL.

This clone occurred a few times. V is TRBV7-6 and J is TRBJ2-2; TRBD1 agrees at 9 bases. V lost 5 bases and J lost 4; bases outside the gene matches: 11. The CDR3 extends over 17 amino acids. CDR1 and CDR2 from the germline V gene are SGHVS and FNYEAQ. DNA for the CDR3: TGTGCCAGCAGCCGCGTCCAGGACAGGGGTTCCACCGGGGAGCTGTTTTTT. The encoded protein is CASSRVQDRGSTGELFF.

V is TRBV24-1 and J is TRBJ2-1, with D perhaps matching TRBD1 (5 bases). V lost 4 bases to trimming and J lost 0 bases, with 12 bases between them. The CDR3 length is 16 residues. Looked up from germline, CDR1 is KGHDR and CDR2 is SFDVKD. This chain's CDR3 is CATSDKDMYSYNEQFF. CDR3 coding DNA: TGTGCCACCAGTGACAAGGACATGTACTCCTACAATGAGCAGTTCTTC.

The rearrangement links TRBV14 to TRBJ2-5; D not certain. CDR1 SGHDN and CDR2 FVKESK come from the germline V gene. The ends were cut back, 5 bases at V and 4 bases at J, with 5 bases in the middle. CDR3 size: 11 residues. CDR3 sequence reads: CASSFGETQYF. The CDR3 region has the DNA TGTGCCAGCAGCTTCGGAGAGACCCAGTACTTC.

This rearrangement joins TRBV9 to TRBJ2-1, with 8 bases identical to TRBD2. Germline V gene data show CDR1 as SGDLS and CDR2 as YYNGEE. CDR3 length: 14 residues. Trimming took 4 bases from V and 3 from J; bases not matched to a gene: 3. The CDR3 loop reads CASSRAGGYNEQFF. The CDR3 DNA follows: TGTGCCAGCAGCAGGGCGGGGGGCTACAATGAGCAGTTCTTC.

In nucleotides, the CDR3 is TGCGCCAGCAGCCAAGATAGTTGGACTAGCATGTATGAGCAGTTCTTC. The encoded protein is CASSQDSWTSMYEQFF. The chain links TRBV4-1 to TRBJ2-1, with 8 bases aligning to TRBD2. This CDR3 region has 16 residues. Germline CDR1 is MGHRA and CDR2 is YSYEKL. Unmatched junction bases numbered 9, after V lost 0 bases and J lost 8 bases.

CDR3 amino acids: CSATDGLNQPQHF. CDR3 nucleotide sequence: TGCAGTGCTACTGACGGTCTTAATCAGCCCCAGCATTTT. V usage is TRBV20-1 and J usage is TRBJ1-5; no clear D gene. CDR3 size: 13 residues. V lost 4 bases, J lost 4 bases, and 11 bases lay in between. The germline V gene has CDR1 DFQATT and CDR2 SNEGSKA (reference sequence).

The chain joins TRBV23-1 to TRBJ1-2, with TRBD1 matching 8 bases. TRBV23-1 is an ORF; its function is uncertain. The CDR3 runs 16 residues. V lost 0 bases to trimming and J lost 8 bases; unmatched junction nucleotides: 11. In DNA form, the CDR3 reads TGCGCCAGCAGTCAATCGTATAGGACAGGGCTTAAGGGCTACACCTTC. Protein product: CASSQSYRTGLKGYTF.

The rearrangement links TRBV7-9 to TRBJ2-2; weak D call: TRBD2 (7 bases). Germline V gives CDR1 SEHNR, CDR2 FQNEAQ (reference sequence). Trimming removed 1 base at V and 6 bases at J, with 18 bases between. The CDR3 runs 17 residues. The CDR3 DNA follows: TGTGCCAGCAGCTTAGGACATTTGGGGGGGCGGCCCGGGGAGCTGTTTTTT. Amino acid sequence: CASSLGHLGGRPGELFF.

The gene calls are TRBV9 and TRBJ1-5; D is uncertain. CDR1 is SGDLS, CDR2 YYNGEE, per germline. V dropped 0 bases and J dropped 6 bases, with 10 bases sitting between them. The length of the CDR3 is 14 residues. In DNA form, the CDR3 reads TGTGCCAGCAGCGTAGGCTCAGAGAGTCAGCCCCAGCATTTT. The encoded protein is CASSVGSESQPQHF.

Here the CDR3 reads CASSHGFEQRWGGGEKLFF. DNA for the CDR3: TGTGCCAGCAGCCATGGTTTTGAGCAGAGATGGGGGGGCGGTGAAAAACTGTTTTTT. The gene calls are TRBV14 and TRBJ1-4; TRBD1 is a possible D gene (6 bases). Germline V gene lookup returns CDR1 SGHDN and CDR2 FVKESK. V was trimmed by 3 bases and J by 7 bases, leaving 27 bases between them. This CDR3 comprises 19 residues.

The chain is built from TRBV6-5 and TRBJ1-6, with a possible D match to TRBD1 (5 bases). The CDR3 contains 14 residues. Germline CDR1 and CDR2: MNHEY and SVGAGI. V gave up 6 bases and J gave up 9 bases, with 15 bases separating them. Written as DNA, the CDR3 is TGTGCCAGCAGGCGTACAGGTATCCGTTCACCCCTCCACTTT. Amino acid sequence: CASRRTGIRSPLHF.

This clone was detected once. The genes are TRBV27 and TRBJ1-1, with 11 bases aligning to TRBD1. Unmatched junction bases numbered 5, after V lost 4 bases and J lost 4 bases. This CDR3 is built from 15 residues. Germline loops: CDR1 MNHEY, CDR2 SMNVEV (reference sequence). The CDR3 DNA is TGTGCCAGCAGTTCGGACAGGGGGCTGGTCACTGAAGCTTTCTTT. It yields the protein CASSSDRGLVTEAFF.

This rearrangement joins TRBV5-1 to TRBJ2-5; D is unresolved. V was trimmed by 3 bases and J by 5 bases, leaving 14 bases between them. The CDR3 is made up of 14 amino acids. CDR1 and CDR2 (germline): SGHRS, YFSETQ. The CDR3 sequence is CASSYDAVLETQYF. DNA of the CDR3: TGCGCCAGCAGCTACGACGCGGTCCTGGAGACCCAGTACTTC.

A few counts support this clone. The V and J genes are TRBV27 and TRBJ1-5; tentative D call: TRBD1 (5 bases). The germline V gene encodes CDR1 MNHEY and CDR2 SMNVEV (reference sequence). The CDR3 covers 15 residues. V was trimmed by 5 bases and J by 5 bases, leaving 16 bases between them. CDR3 in DNA: TGTGCCAGCAGTCCCGGGCTAAAGGGGTATCAGCCCCAGCATTTT. Its protein product is CASSPGLKGYQPQHF.

The rearrangement joins TRBV6-5 to TRBJ2-2, with D unclear. The CDR3 length is 14 residues. The V end lost 7 bases, the J end lost 0 bases, and 9 bases lay between the germline ends. Germline V CDR1 and CDR2: MNHEY, SVGAGI. This CDR3 reads CASIKRSNTGELFF. CDR3 nucleotide sequence: TGTGCCAGCATTAAACGATCGAACACCGGGGAGCTGTTTTTT.

The chain recombines TRBV10-2 with TRBJ2-6; no firm D call. This CDR3 comprises 16 residues. Trimming cost V 3 bases and J 0 bases, with 9 bases left between them. Germline CDR1 WSHSY, CDR2 SAAADI. CDR3 sequence (DNA): TGCGCCAGCAGTGACCCTTCGGGCTCTGGGGCCAACGTCCTGACTTTC. Residues: CASSDPSGSGANVLTF.

This chain uses TRBV6-5 with TRBJ1-1; TRBD1 matches 10 bases. The CDR3 sequence is 15 residues long. Germline loops: CDR1 MNHEY, CDR2 SVGAGI. V dropped 4 bases and J dropped 4; count of bases not matched to a gene: 6. CDR3 coding DNA: TGTGCCAGCAGTTTCAAGACAGGGGGCTTCACTGAAGCTTTCTTT. It specifies CASSFKTGGFTEAFF.

This rearrangement joins TRBV5-1 to TRBJ1-1; no clear D. This CDR3 has 13 amino acids. Germline CDR1 reads SGHRS; CDR2 reads YFSETQ. Trimming shortened V by 4 bases and J by 4 bases, and 11 bases separated the two germline ends. The CDR3 is CASSLREGTEAFF. In DNA form, the CDR3 reads TGCGCCAGCAGCCTGAGGGAGGGCACTGAAGCTTTCTTT. The variable domain in full, with the rest retrieved from reference TRBV5-1 and TRBJ1-1, is KAGVTQTPRYLIKTRGQQVTLSCSPISGHRSVSWYQQTPGQGLQFLFEYFSETQRNKGNFPGRFSGRQFSNSRSEMNVSTLELGDSALYLCASSLREGTEAFFGQGTRLTVV.

The chain employs TRBV29-1 and TRBJ1-2, with D possibly being TRBD1 (6 bases). The V and J ends lost 6 bases and 1 base respectively, with 12 bases between them. Germline V gene sequence: CDR1 SQVTM, CDR2 ANQGSEA. The CDR3 is made up of 13 amino acids. The CDR3 loop reads CSVKQGYNYGYTF. DNA for the CDR3: TGCAGCGTAAAACAGGGTTATAACTATGGCTACACCTTC.

This rearrangement joins TRBV2 to TRBJ1-1; no clear D. Looked up from germline, CDR1 is SNHLY and CDR2 is FYNNEI. The V end lost 8 bases, the J end lost 12 bases, and 13 bases lay between the germline ends. This CDR3 contains 10 residues. The CDR3 region is CASGTLAPFF. In DNA form, the CDR3 reads TGTGCCAGCGGCACCCTGGCCCCTTTCTTT.

V and J are TRBV9 and TRBJ2-3, with D perhaps being TRBD1 or TRBD2 (5 bases each). Germline V gives CDR1 SGDLS, CDR2 YYNGEE. V dropped 0 bases and J dropped 4 bases, with 15 bases sitting between them. The CDR3 spans 16 residues. This CDR3 is CASSVVGAPGPDTQYF. The CDR3 nucleotides are TGTGCCAGCAGCGTAGTAGGAGCCCCGGGGCCAGATACGCAGTATTTT.

The chain combines TRBV9 with TRBJ2-1, with a possible D match to TRBD1 (7 bases). Trimming removed 4 bases at V and 1 base at J, with 12 bases between. CDR1 is SGDLS and CDR2 is YYNGEE in the germline V gene. The CDR3 runs to 15 residues. CDR3 DNA: TGTGCCAGCAGCCTCTCAGGGGGGTCCTACAATGAGCAGTTCTTC. Translation gives CASSLSGGSYNEQFF.

The chain recombines TRBV19 with TRBJ2-7; possible D gene TRBD2, 5 bases. CDR1 is LNHDA, CDR2 SQIVND, per germline (reference sequence). The CDR3 covers 13 residues. V lost 5 bases to trimming and J lost 2 bases, with 10 bases between them. CDR3 coding DNA: TGTGCCAGTAGTCCGGACGGGACCTACGAGCAGTACGTC. Encoded protein: CASSPDGTYEQYV.